The 14 T cell receptor beta chains below all came from one sample that was sequenced in a study of radiation and T cells in renal cell carcinoma. Noted time point: blood 2 weeks post-SBRT. The treatment: 15 Gy SBRT to primary tumor, nephrectomy 4 weeks later. Assay: immunoSEQ multiplex PCR; the TCRdb copy retains only in-frame clones and omits some. The profile shows about 130,000 clones, around 85% of them singletons. The sequenced sample was blood, obtained from a patient whose treatment included radiotherapy and nephrectomy. All receptors derive from a man aged 50 to 59 with renal cell carcinoma.

The rearrangement joins TRBV28 to TRBJ2-7; the D call may be TRBD1 or TRBD2 (5 bases each). CDR3 length: 14 amino acids. Germline-derived CDR1 and CDR2 are MDHEN and SYDVKM. V shed 8 bases and J shed 9 bases, with 23 bases lying between them. The CDR3 bases are TGTGCCAGCGTCCCGGCAGGGAGTTACTCGAGGCAGTACTTC. This translates into CASVPAGSYSRQYF.

This chain uses TRBV2 with TRBJ2-3; D remains ambiguous. The length of the CDR3 is 14 residues. The germline gives CDR1 SNHLY, CDR2 FYNNEI. V was clipped by 8 bases and J by 8 bases, with 20 bases between them. The CDR3 DNA reads TGTGCCAGCCTTGAGACCGCATACTTAGGTACGCAGTATTTT. The encoded protein is CASLETAYLGTQYF.

The V call is TRBV6-1, the J call TRBJ1-5; D is undetermined. Deletions cut 5 bases from V and 0 bases from J, with 8 bases between. From germline, CDR1 is MNHNS and CDR2 SASEGT. CDR3 size: 14 residues. The CDR3 loop is CASSTIISNQPQHF. CDR3 DNA: TGTGCCAGCAGTACAATTATTAGCAATCAGCCCCAGCATTTT.

CDR3 amino acids: CASSFQGTDTQYF. The CDR3 coding sequence is TGCGCCAGCAGCTTTCAGGGCACAGATACGCAGTATTTT. The rearrangement uses TRBV5-1 and TRBJ2-3, with unresolved D. V was trimmed by 2 bases and J by 1 base, leaving 5 bases between them. Per germline, CDR1 SGHRS and CDR2 YFSETQ. CDR3 length equals 13 residues.

This chain joins TRBV5-1 and TRBJ1-2; D call uncertain. CDR3 length: 12 amino acids. Trimming took 0 bases from V and 4 from J, leaving 4 bases between them. Germline values: CDR1 SGHRS, CDR2 YFSETQ. This chain's CDR3 is CASSLDGYGYTF. The CDR3 nucleotides are TGCGCCAGCAGCTTGGACGGCTATGGCTACACCTTC.

The V and J genes are TRBV30 and TRBJ1-4; 7 bases agree with TRBD1. The V and J ends lost 2 bases and 8 bases, in that order; junction bases with no gene match: 5. The CDR3 is 13 amino acids. Germline V gene data show CDR1 as GTSNPN and CDR2 as SVGIG (reference sequence). In nucleotides, the CDR3 is TGTGCCTGGAGTAGGCAGGGGGGAGAAAAACTGTTTTTT. Its protein product is CAWSRQGGEKLFF.

The chain uses TRBV4-1 and TRBJ2-1, with D possibly matching TRBD1 (6 bases). Trimming stripped 4 bases from V and 6 bases from J, with 19 bases between. This CDR3 region has 16 residues. Looked up from germline, CDR1 is MGHRA and CDR2 is YSYEKL. CDR3 in amino acids: CASSPSRGGEGNEQFF. The DNA of the CDR3 is TGCGCCAGCAGCCCGAGCAGGGGCGGTGAAGGCAATGAGCAGTTCTTC.

The chain uses TRBV19 and TRBJ1-5; maybe TRBD1 (5 bases). The CDR3 covers 16 residues. Germline values: CDR1 LNHDA, CDR2 SQIVND (reference sequence). V shed 6 bases and J shed 4 bases, with 19 bases lying between them. CDR3 in amino acids: CASSKRGDGGNQPQHF. The CDR3 nucleotides are TGTGCCAGTAGCAAAAGAGGAGACGGGGGTAATCAGCCCCAGCATTTT.

This chain uses TRBV5-1 with TRBJ2-1, with D perhaps matching TRBD2 (5 bases). The CDR3 is 14 residues long. Trimming left V 6 bases short and J 4 bases short, with 14 bases between. Germline values: CDR1 SGHRS, CDR2 YFSETQ. The CDR3 DNA is TGCGCCAGCACGGGGAACAGAGAGTACAATGAGCAGTTCTTC. It yields the protein CASTGNREYNEQFF.

The rearrangement links TRBV9 to TRBJ2-7; D possibly corresponds to TRBD2 (6 bases). The CDR3 contains 14 residues. Trimming cost V 3 bases and J 2 bases, with 12 bases left between them. Per germline, CDR1 SGDLS and CDR2 YYNGEE. CDR3 in amino acids: CASSAPTSPYEQYF. The CDR3 DNA follows: TGTGCCAGCAGCGCACCAACTAGCCCCTACGAGCAGTACTTC. The full variable domain, with the rest looked up from reference TRBV9 and TRBJ2-7, is DSGVTQTPKHLITATGQRVTLRCSPRSGDLSVYWYQQSLDQGLQFLIQYYNGEERAKGNILERFSAQQFPDLHSELNLSSLELGDSALYFCASSAPTSPYEQYFGPGTRLTVT.

The DNA of the CDR3 is TGTGCCAGCAATGCCAAACCAGGGGGCAGGCTTGGCTACACCTTC. It specifies CASNAKPGGRLGYTF. This rearrangement joins TRBV19 to TRBJ1-2; TRBD1 matches 8 bases. The length of the CDR3 is 15 residues. J lost 7 bases, V lost 9 bases, and 16 bases had no gene match. Germline V CDR1 and CDR2: LNHDA, SQIVND (reference sequence).

The V and J genes are TRBV28 and TRBJ1-5, with 8 bases aligning to TRBD1. CDR3 size: 14 residues. Germline V gene sequence: CDR1 MDHEN, CDR2 SYDVKM. The junction had 5 bases not matched to a gene; V was cut back by 4 bases and J by 6 bases. The CDR3 sequence is CASSSGQVPQPQHF. The CDR3 DNA sequence: TGTGCCAGCAGTTCGGGACAGGTGCCTCAGCCCCAGCATTTT.

This chain uses TRBV19 with TRBJ2-2, with D perhaps matching TRBD2 (6 bases). CDR3 size: 14 residues. Germline V gene data show CDR1 as LNHDA and CDR2 as SQIVND (reference sequence). V was shortened by 5 bases and J by 3 bases, with 10 bases between the two germline ends. The CDR3 is CASSQGGDTGELFF. CDR3 DNA: TGTGCCAGTAGTCAGGGCGGGGACACCGGGGAGCTGTTTTTT.

The gene calls are TRBV5-4 and TRBJ1-2; possible D gene TRBD1, 6 bases. CDR3 length equals 13 residues. Trimming stripped 0 bases from V and 7 bases from J, with 10 bases between. Germline values: CDR1 SGHNT, CDR2 YYREEE (reference sequence). The CDR3 nucleotides are TGTGCCAGCAGCTTGGATGGACAGAGTGGCTACACCTTC. Translation gives CASSLDGQSGYTF.